This entry is about one TCR beta chain. Antigen specificity is unknown. CDR1 and CDR2 (germline): MDHEN, SYDVKM. The CDR3 consists of 17 residues. Trimming removed 4 bases from V and 5 bases from J; junction bases left unmatched: 13. The sample originates from a study of cytotoxic CD8 clonotypes in ibrutinib-treated CLL. Background on the study: Productive templates averaged approximately 250,000 per sample, and productive rearrangements about 89,000. Study results and limitations: The public clonotypes identified were infrequent and showed contraction or stability on treatment. Sustained-remission and progressing patients had different sampling times. A rise in clonality was seen at ibrutinib response, and a fall back toward baseline was seen at progression.

Profiled with immunoSEQ multiplex PCR; TCRdb holds only in-frame clones, not every one. The table has tens of thousands of clones, 55% to 65% seen once. The chain is built from TRBV28 and TRBJ1-2; 10 bases fit TRBD1. Sequencing used PBMCs, obtained after 24 months of ibrutinib treatment. This TCR came from a human donor with chronic lymphocytic leukemia. CDR3 DNA sequence: TGTGCCAGCAGTTATCCTTCTGCAGGGACAGGGGATTATGGCTACACCTTC. Amino acids: CASSYPSAGTGDYGYTF.